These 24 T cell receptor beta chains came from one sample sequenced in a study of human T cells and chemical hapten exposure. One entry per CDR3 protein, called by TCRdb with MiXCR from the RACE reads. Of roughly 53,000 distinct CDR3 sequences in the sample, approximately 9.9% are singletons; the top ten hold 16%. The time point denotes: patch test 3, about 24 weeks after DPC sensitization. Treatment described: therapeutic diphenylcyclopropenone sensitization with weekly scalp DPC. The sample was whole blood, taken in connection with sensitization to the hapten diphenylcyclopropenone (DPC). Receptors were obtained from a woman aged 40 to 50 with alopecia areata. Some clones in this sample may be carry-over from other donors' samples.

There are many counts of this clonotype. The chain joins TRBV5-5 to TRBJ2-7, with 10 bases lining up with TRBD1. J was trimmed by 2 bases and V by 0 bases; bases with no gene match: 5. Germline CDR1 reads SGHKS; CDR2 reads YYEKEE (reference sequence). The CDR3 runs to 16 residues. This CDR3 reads CASSLGQGARAYEQYF. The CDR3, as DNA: TGTGCCAGCAGCTTGGGACAGGGGGCGAGAGCCTACGAGCAGTACTTC.

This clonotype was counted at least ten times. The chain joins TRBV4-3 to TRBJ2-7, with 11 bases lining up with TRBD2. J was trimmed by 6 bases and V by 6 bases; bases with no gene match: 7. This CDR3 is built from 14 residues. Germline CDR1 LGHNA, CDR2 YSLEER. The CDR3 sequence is CASSVLAGASEQYF. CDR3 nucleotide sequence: TGCGCCAGCAGTGTACTAGCGGGGGCTTCCGAGCAGTACTTC.

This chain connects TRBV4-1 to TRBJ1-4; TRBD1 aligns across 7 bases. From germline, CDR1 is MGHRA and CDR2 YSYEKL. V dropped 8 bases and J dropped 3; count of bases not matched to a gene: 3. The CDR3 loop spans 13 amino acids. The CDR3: CASSGQPNEKLFF. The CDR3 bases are TGCGCCAGCTCGGGACAGCCTAATGAAAAACTGTTTTTT.

The CDR3 loop is CSASRDSTEQYF. The CDR3 nucleotides read TGCAGTGCTAGCCGGGACAGCACTGAGCAGTACTTC. V and J are TRBV20-1 and TRBJ2-7; TRBD1 matches at 7 bases. V trimming: 3 bases; J trimming: 7 bases; junction bases outside the gene matches: 6. The CDR3 loop spans 12 amino acids. Germline lookup yields CDR1 DFQATT and CDR2 SNEGSKA (reference sequence).

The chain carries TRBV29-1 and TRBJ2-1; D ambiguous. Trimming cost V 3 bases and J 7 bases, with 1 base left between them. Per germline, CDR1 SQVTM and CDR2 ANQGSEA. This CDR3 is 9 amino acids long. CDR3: CSVENEQFF. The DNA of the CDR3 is TGCAGCGTTGAGAATGAGCAGTTCTTC.

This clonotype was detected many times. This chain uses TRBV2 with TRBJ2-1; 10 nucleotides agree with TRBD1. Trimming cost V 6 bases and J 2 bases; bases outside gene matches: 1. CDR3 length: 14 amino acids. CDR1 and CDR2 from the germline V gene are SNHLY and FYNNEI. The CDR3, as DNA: TGTGCCAGCAGGGACAGGGGGACCTACAATGAGCAGTTCTTC. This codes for CASRDRGTYNEQFF.

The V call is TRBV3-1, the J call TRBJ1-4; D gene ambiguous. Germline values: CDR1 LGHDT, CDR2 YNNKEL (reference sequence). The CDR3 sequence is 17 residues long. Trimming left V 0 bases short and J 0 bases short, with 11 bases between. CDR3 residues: CASSQDARWATNEKLFF. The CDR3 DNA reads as TGTGCCAGCAGCCAAGATGCACGATGGGCAACTAATGAAAAACTGTTTTTT.

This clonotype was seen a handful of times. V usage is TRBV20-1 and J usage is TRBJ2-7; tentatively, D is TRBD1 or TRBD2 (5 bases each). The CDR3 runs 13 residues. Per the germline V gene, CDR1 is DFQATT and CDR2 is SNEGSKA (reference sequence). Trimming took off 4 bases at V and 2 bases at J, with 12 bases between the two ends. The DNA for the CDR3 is TGCAGTGCTAATGTCGGGGCACCCTACGAGCAGTACTTC. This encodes CSANVGAPYEQYF.

CDR3 sequence: CASSQESGRTDTQYF. The CDR3, as DNA: TGTGCCAGCAGCCAAGAATCGGGGCGCACAGATACGCAGTATTTT. The genes are TRBV4-2 and TRBJ2-3; D might be TRBD1 or TRBD2, each matching 5 bases. The germline V and J ends were trimmed by 0 bases and 1 base, with 8 bases remaining between them. Per the germline V gene, CDR1 is LGHNA and CDR2 is YNFKEQ. The CDR3 contains 15 residues.

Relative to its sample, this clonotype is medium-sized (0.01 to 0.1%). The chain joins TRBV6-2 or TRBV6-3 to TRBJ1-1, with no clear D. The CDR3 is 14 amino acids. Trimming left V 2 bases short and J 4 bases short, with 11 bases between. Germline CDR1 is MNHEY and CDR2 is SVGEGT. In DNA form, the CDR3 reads TGTGCCAGCAGTTACGGGGAGGAGGGCACTGAAGCTTTCTTT. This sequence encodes CASSYGEEGTEAFF.

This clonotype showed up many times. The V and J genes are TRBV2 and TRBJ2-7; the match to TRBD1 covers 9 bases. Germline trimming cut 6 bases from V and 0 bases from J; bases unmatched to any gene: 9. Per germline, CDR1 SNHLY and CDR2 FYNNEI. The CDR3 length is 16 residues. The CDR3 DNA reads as TGTGCCAGCAGGCCATGGGGACAGGGCGTCTCCTACGAGCAGTACTTC. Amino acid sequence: CASRPWGQGVSYEQYF.

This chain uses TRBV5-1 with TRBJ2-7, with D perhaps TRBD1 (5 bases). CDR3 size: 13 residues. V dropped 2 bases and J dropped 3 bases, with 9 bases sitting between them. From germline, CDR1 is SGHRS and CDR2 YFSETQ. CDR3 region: CASSLQAHYEQYF. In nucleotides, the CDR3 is TGCGCCAGCAGCTTACAGGCCCACTACGAGCAGTACTTC.

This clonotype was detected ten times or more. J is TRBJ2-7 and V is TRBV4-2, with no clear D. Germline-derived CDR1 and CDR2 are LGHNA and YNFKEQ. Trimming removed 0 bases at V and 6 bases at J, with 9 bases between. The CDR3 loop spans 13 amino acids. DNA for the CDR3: TGTGCCAGCAGCCAAGATGAATGGGGCGAGCAGTACTTC. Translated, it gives CASSQDEWGEQYF.

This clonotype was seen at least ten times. Written as DNA, the CDR3 is TGTGCCAGCAGTTACTCGAATGGGGGCGACTATGGCTACACCTTC. Translating gives CASSYSNGGDYGYTF. This rearrangement joins TRBV6-6 to TRBJ1-2, with a tentative D call TRBD1 (6 bases). This CDR3 has 15 residues. V was pared by 0 bases and J by 3 bases, with 11 bases between. Germline CDR1 reads MNHNY; CDR2 reads SVGAGI (reference sequence).

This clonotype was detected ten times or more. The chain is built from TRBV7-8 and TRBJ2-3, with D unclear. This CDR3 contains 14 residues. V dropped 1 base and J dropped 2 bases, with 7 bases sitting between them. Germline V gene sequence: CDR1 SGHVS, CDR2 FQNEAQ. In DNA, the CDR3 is TGTGCCAGCAGCTTAGGACCGAACACAGATACGCAGTATTTT. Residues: CASSLGPNTDTQYF.

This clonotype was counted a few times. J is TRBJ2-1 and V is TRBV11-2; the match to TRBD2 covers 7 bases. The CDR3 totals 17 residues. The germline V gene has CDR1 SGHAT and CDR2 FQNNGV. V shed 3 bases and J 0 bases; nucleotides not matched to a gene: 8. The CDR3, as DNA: TGTGCCAGCAGCTTCGTGGCGGGGGACCTCTCCTACAATGAGCAGTTCTTC. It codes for CASSFVAGDLSYNEQFF. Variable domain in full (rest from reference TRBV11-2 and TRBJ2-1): EAGVAQSPRYKIIEKRQSVAFWCNPISGHATLYWYQQILGQGPKLLIQFQNNGVVDDSQLPKDRFSAERLKGVDSTLKIQPAKLEDSAVYLCASSFVAGDLSYNEQFFGPGTRLTVL.

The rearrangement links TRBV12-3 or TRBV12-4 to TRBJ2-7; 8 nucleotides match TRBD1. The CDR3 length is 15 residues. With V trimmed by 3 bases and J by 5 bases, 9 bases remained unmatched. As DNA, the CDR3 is TGTGCCAGCAGTTTTCAGGGGGCGCGTTCGAACGAGCAGTACTTC. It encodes CASSFQGARSNEQYF.

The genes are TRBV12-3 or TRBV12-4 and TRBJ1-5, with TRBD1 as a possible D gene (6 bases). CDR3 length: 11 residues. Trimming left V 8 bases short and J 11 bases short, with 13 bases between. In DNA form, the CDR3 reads TGTGCCAGCCGGGGGGGGCTGGCCCAGCATTTT. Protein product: CASRGGLAQHF.

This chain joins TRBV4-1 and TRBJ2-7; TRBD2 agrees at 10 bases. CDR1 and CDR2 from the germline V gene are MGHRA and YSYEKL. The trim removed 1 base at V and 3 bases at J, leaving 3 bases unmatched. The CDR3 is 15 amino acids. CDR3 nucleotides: TGCGCCAGCAGCCAAGCAGCGGGGGGGAACTACGAGCAGTACTTC. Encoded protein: CASSQAAGGNYEQYF.

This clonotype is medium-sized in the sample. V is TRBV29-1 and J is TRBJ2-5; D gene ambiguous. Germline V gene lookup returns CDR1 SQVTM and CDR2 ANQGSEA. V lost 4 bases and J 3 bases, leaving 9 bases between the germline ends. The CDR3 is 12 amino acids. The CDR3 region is CSVVGSKETQYF. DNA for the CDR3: TGCAGCGTTGTGGGCAGTAAAGAGACCCAGTACTTC.

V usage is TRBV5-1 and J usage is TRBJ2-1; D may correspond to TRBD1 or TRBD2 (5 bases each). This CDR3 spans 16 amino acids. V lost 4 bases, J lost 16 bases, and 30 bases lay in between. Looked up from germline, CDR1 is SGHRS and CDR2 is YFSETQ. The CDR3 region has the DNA TGCGCCAGCAGCCCTGCCAAAGGAACCCCCGGGACCCCTACCTTCTTC. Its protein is CASSPAKGTPGTPTFF.

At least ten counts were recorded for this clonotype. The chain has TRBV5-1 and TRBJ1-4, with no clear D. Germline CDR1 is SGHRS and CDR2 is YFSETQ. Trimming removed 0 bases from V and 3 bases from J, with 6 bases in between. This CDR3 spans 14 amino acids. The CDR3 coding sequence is TGCGCCAGCAGCTTGGATCCGGCTAATGAAAAACTGTTTTTT. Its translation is CASSLDPANEKLFF.

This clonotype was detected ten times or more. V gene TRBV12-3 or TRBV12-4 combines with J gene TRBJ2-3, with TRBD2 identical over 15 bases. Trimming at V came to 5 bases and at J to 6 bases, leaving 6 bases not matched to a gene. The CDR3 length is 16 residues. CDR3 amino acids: CASSAWTSGGADTQYF. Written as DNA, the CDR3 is TGTGCCAGCAGTGCGTGGACTAGCGGGGGGGCCGATACGCAGTATTTT.

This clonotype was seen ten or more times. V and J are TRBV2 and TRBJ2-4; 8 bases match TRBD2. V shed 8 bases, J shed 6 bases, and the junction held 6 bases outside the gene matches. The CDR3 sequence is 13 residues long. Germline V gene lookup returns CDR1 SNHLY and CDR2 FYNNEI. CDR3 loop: CASRGGFRNIQYF. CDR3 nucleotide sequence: TGTGCCAGCCGGGGGGGTTTTCGAAACATTCAGTACTTC.